This T cell receptor beta chain stems from a study of identical twins. V shed 0 bases and J shed 2 bases, with 8 bases lying between them. CDR1 SGHRS and CDR2 YFSETQ come from the germline V gene. The CDR3 sequence is 14 residues long. In this sample, this clonotype turned up many times. TCRdb re-called the 5' RACE reads with MiXCR, one entry per CDR3 protein. The data show about 450,000 distinct CDR3 sequences, around 18% seen once. Sequenced: naive T cells sorted from blood. The chain recombines TRBV5-1 with TRBJ1-1; D unresolved. This sequence originates from a man aged 45-60 years in good health. As DNA, the CDR3 is TGCGCCAGCAGCTTGGAAATCAGTAACACTGAAGCTTTCTTT. It encodes CASSLEISNTEAFF. Full variable domain (rest looked up from reference TRBV5-1 and TRBJ1-1): KAGVTQTPRYLIKTRGQQVTLSCSPISGHRSVSWYQQTPGQGLQFLFEYFSETQRNKGNFPGRFSGRQFSNSRSEMNVSTLELGDSALYLCASSLEISNTEAFFGQGTRLTVV.